The clone carrying this TCR beta chain was seen only a few times. The entry originates in a study of T cell repertoires in cytomegalovirus infection. Germline V CDR1 and CDR2: SEHNR, FQNEAQ (reference sequence). V was cut by 5 bases and J by 4 bases, with 13 bases left in between. The CDR3 consists of 14 residues. Via MiXCR, TCRdb re-called the reads, giving one row per CDR3 protein. Here the sample spans some 300,000 distinct CDR3 sequences, roughly 15% being singletons. The rearrangement joins TRBV7-9 to TRBJ2-3, with D perhaps TRBD2 (6 bases). The TCR comes from a human donor in good health (CMV status not recorded). Some clones in this sample may be carry-over from other donors' samples. The specimen sequenced was PBMCs. CDR3 nucleotide sequence: TGTGCCAGCAGCCGGGACTCCCGTGCAGATACGCAGTATTTT. This gives the protein CASSRDSRADTQYF. Drawing the rest from reference TRBV7-9 and TRBJ2-3, the complete variable domain is DTGVSQNPRHKITKRGQNVTFRCDPISEHNRLYWYRQTLGQGPEFLTYFQNEAQLEKSRLLSDRFSAERPKGSFSTLEIQRTEQGDSAMYLCASSRDSRADTQYFGPGTRLTVL.